A single sample gave rise to the 16 T cell receptor beta chains below, sequenced in a study of T cells expressing NK-cell markers. TCRdb reprocessed the 5' RACE reads and keeps a single row for each CDR3 protein, giving no DNA. This table holds 440,000 or so distinct CDR3 sequences. Material for sequencing was blood T cells: a sorted CD56 or NKG2C T cell subset, CD4+ or CD8+ T cells, or bulk PBMC T cells (not recorded which). The receptors stem from a woman between 18 and 69 years old in good health.

The chain uses TRBV6-1 and TRBJ2-3; TCRdb reports TRBD1, a call that lacks DNA to check it against. Germline CDR1 and CDR2: MNHNS and SASEGT. The CDR3 spans 16 residues. CDR3 sequence: CASSKRGGPSTDTQYF.

The gene calls are TRBV6-5 and TRBJ1-2; there is no DNA to check the TCRdb D call of TRBD1. This CDR3 spans 13 amino acids. CDR1 and CDR2 from the germline V gene are MNHEY and SVGAGI. CDR3 region: CASSYDQGEGYTF.

The rearrangement uses TRBV9 and TRBJ2-1; TCRdb picks TRBD2, but there is no DNA to check that call. The CDR3 is 16 residues long. Germline V lookup: CDR1 SGDLS, CDR2 YYNGEE. The CDR3 loop is CASSVHGSGTYNEQFF.

V gene TRBV4-2 combines with J gene TRBJ1-2; the D call of TRBD1 rests on TCRdb alone, since no DNA is present to check it. This CDR3 spans 16 amino acids. CDR1 and CDR2 from the germline V gene are LGHNA and YNFKEQ. This CDR3 reads CASSPALTDLNYGYTF.

The chain has TRBV6-2 or TRBV6-3 and TRBJ2-7; TCRdb's D call, TRBD2, is unchecked because there is no DNA. Germline CDR1 reads MNHEY; CDR2 reads SVGEGT. The CDR3 covers 16 residues. The CDR3 here is CASSYPGDYLAYEQYF.

This chain joins TRBV6-6 and TRBJ2-1. The CDR3 has 12 residues. Looked up from germline, CDR1 is MNHNY and CDR2 is SVGAGI (reference sequence). The CDR3 sequence: CASSYSDNEQFF.

The chain combines TRBV7-9 with TRBJ2-1; the TCRdb D gene call, TRBD2, has no DNA to confirm it. Germline CDR1 and CDR2: SEHNR and FQNEAQ (reference sequence). This CDR3 is 16 amino acids long. The CDR3 region is CASSFSSGLGGNEQFF.

The chain links TRBV25-1 to TRBJ2-1. CDR3 length equals 16 residues. Germline CDR1 MGHDK, CDR2 SYGVNS. The CDR3 is CASSADPLSSYNEQFF.

The chain has TRBV20-1 and TRBJ1-5. This CDR3 is 15 amino acids long. Germline V gives CDR1 DFQATT, CDR2 SNEGSKA (reference sequence). CDR3 protein: CSAQLAAASNQPQHF.

The CDR3 region is CASSLASSERRRTDTQYF. This rearrangement joins TRBV5-1 to TRBJ2-3; TCRdb calls TRBD2, which cannot be checked without DNA. CDR1 is SGHRS and CDR2 is YFSETQ in the germline V gene. The CDR3 length is 18 residues. Filled out from reference TRBV5-1 and TRBJ2-3, the complete variable domain reads KAGVTQTPRYLIKTRGQQVTLSCSPISGHRSVSWYQQTPGQGLQFLFEYFSETQRNKGNFPGRFSGRQFSNSRSEMNVSTLELGDSALYLCASSLASSERRRTDTQYFGPGTRLTVL.

The chain links TRBV3-1 to TRBJ2-3; TCRdb's D call of TRBD2 is untestable without DNA. The CDR3 is made up of 15 amino acids. From germline, CDR1 is LGHDT and CDR2 YNNKEL (reference sequence). The CDR3 protein is CASSLGLLGADTQYF.

CDR3 in amino acids: CASSSGVVGNEQFF. J is TRBJ2-1 and V is TRBV5-1; TCRdb reports TRBD2, a call that lacks DNA to check it against. The CDR3 contains 14 residues. Germline CDR1 reads SGHRS; CDR2 reads YFSETQ.

The chain employs TRBV5-6 and TRBJ1-1; the TRBD1 assignment by TCRdb is unverifiable without DNA. This CDR3 has 14 amino acids. Germline V gene sequence: CDR1 SGHDT, CDR2 YYEEEE. Here the CDR3 reads CASSLASGRTEAFF.

The rearrangement uses TRBV5-6 and TRBJ2-1; TCRdb outputs TRBD2, but without DNA this stays unchecked. This CDR3 contains 15 residues. Per the germline V gene, CDR1 is SGHDT and CDR2 is YYEEEE. The CDR3 region is CASSLQRGGYNEQFF.

The rearrangement links TRBV4-3 to TRBJ2-3; the TRBD2 assignment by TCRdb is unverifiable without DNA. Germline V lookup: CDR1 LGHNA, CDR2 YSLEER. The CDR3 runs to 19 residues. CDR3 protein: CASSPQTSGRSTSTDTQYF.

The chain uses TRBV20-1 and TRBJ2-3; TCRdb proposes TRBD1, but this gene call is untestable without DNA. The CDR3 has 15 amino acids. Germline loops: CDR1 DFQATT, CDR2 SNEGSKA (reference sequence). The chain's CDR3 is CSAARGTGGADTQYF.